These 26 T cell receptor beta chains share one sample of origin, sequenced in a study of prognosis after radiotherapy for stage I lung cancer. Two-round multiplex PCR, the amplification method, yielded TCR beta CDR3 from genomic DNA. Amplification in first-round PCR relied on primers specific to each TRBV and TRBJ gene. Each CDR3 protein gets one entry after TCRdb re-called the multiplex PCR reads with MiXCR. The data contain about 21,000 distinct CDR3 sequences, more than 40% of them singletons. The material sequenced was PBMCs, taken before or after stereotactic body radiation therapy (not recorded which). The receptor set was obtained from a donor aged 50 or older with non-small cell lung cancer.

The rearrangement joins TRBV27 to TRBJ2-7; maybe TRBD1 (5 bases). Germline CDR1 and CDR2: MNHEY and SMNVEV (reference sequence). V was clipped by 4 bases and J by 1 base, with 14 bases between them. The CDR3 extends over 15 amino acids. CDR3 residues: CASSSPSGISYEQYF. CDR3 nucleotides: TGTGCCAGCAGTTCCCCCTCAGGGATTTCCTACGAGCAGTACTTC.

Of note for this clonotype: The junction departs from the called germline gene at one end, perhaps through a read error. The chain employs TRBV4-3 and TRBJ2-7; no clear D gene. Germline CDR1 LGHNA, CDR2 YSLEER. This CDR3 comprises 14 residues. For the CDR3, the DNA is TGCGACAGCAGCCAAGATACATTCTCGTACGAGCAGTACTTC. As protein: CDSSQDTFSYEQYF.

This clonotype appeared many times. The chain joins TRBV5-6 to TRBJ1-4; TRBD1 matches 7 bases. Trimming took 4 bases from V and 8 from J; bases not matched to a gene: 14. This CDR3 contains 16 residues. Per the germline V gene, CDR1 is SGHDT and CDR2 is YYEEEE. The CDR3 coding sequence is TGTGCCAGCAGCCAGACCCAGGGGGGGCAGCGGGAAAAACTGTTTTTT. Residues: CASSQTQGGQREKLFF.

This chain uses TRBV5-1 with TRBJ2-7; tentatively, D is TRBD2 (5 bases). The CDR3 loop spans 14 amino acids. Germline CDR1 reads SGHRS; CDR2 reads YFSETQ. The V end lost 1 base, the J end lost 4 bases, and 12 bases lay between the germline ends. This CDR3 reads CASSLTGTSYEQYF. CDR3 DNA: TGCGCCAGCAGCTTGACCGGTACTAGTTACGAGCAGTACTTC.

This clonotype was counted many times. J is TRBJ2-5 and V is TRBV19, with D possibly matching TRBD2 (5 bases). Trimming left V 6 bases short and J 5 bases short, with 13 bases between. There are 13 residues in the CDR3. Germline V gene data show CDR1 as LNHDA and CDR2 as SQIVND (reference sequence). The CDR3 spells CASRIAGEETQYF. CDR3 in DNA: TGTGCCAGTAGGATCGCCGGGGAGGAGACCCAGTACTTC.

There are many counts of this clonotype. The genes are TRBV7-9 and TRBJ2-5; 10 bases match TRBD2. Looked up from germline, CDR1 is SEHNR and CDR2 is FQNEAQ (reference sequence). This CDR3 has 15 residues. V lost 3 bases and J lost 5; bases outside the gene matches: 6. CDR3 DNA: TGTGCCAGCAGCTTTGTACTAGCGGGATCGGAGACCCAGTACTTC. As protein: CASSFVLAGSETQYF. The full variable domain, with the rest looked up from reference TRBV7-9 and TRBJ2-5, is DTGVSQNPRHKITKRGQNVTFRCDPISEHNRLYWYRQTLGQGPEFLTYFQNEAQLEKSRLLSDRFSAERPKGSFSTLEIQRTEQGDSAMYLCASSFVLAGSETQYFGPGTRLLVL.

This clonotype was seen many times. The genes are TRBV27 and TRBJ2-5, with no clear D. Looked up from germline, CDR1 is MNHEY and CDR2 is SMNVEV (reference sequence). This CDR3 contains 15 residues. Trimming removed 5 bases from V and 4 bases from J, with 17 bases in between. For the CDR3, the DNA is TGTGCCAGCAGTCCCCTTGAAGCGCTACGAGAGACCCAGTACTTC. Its protein is CASSPLEALRETQYF.

This clonotype has ten or more counts. V and J are TRBV29-1 and TRBJ2-5, with a tentative D call TRBD1 (6 bases). The CDR3 is 14 amino acids. V dropped 5 bases and J dropped 2 bases, with 15 bases sitting between them. Germline CDR1 and CDR2: SQVTM and ANQGSEA. CDR3 protein: CSVTRDTGQETQYF. CDR3 DNA: TGCAGCGTTACAAGGGACACGGGGCAAGAGACCCAGTACTTC.

This clonotype is medium-sized (0.01 to 0.1%). The chain has TRBV6-4 and TRBJ2-3, with D perhaps matching TRBD1 (6 bases). Germline CDR1 is MRHNA and CDR2 is SNTAGT. This CDR3 has 14 residues. V was pared by 6 bases and J by 2 bases, with 12 bases between. CDR3 loop: CASRWDTFTDTQYF. Here the CDR3 DNA reads TGTGCCAGCAGATGGGACACTTTCACAGATACGCAGTATTTT.

This chain connects TRBV12-3 or TRBV12-4 to TRBJ2-5, with 9 bases that match TRBD2. J gave up 1 base and V 5 bases, and 14 bases lay outside the gene matches. The CDR3 spans 18 residues. The CDR3 here is CASSPGTSIPLSQETQYF. The CDR3 bases are TGTGCCAGCAGTCCCGGGACTAGCATTCCCCTATCCCAAGAGACCCAGTACTTC.

This clonotype has ten or more counts. J is TRBJ2-7 and V is TRBV6-2 or TRBV6-3; TRBD2 agrees at 13 bases. The CDR3 is 16 residues long. CDR1 is MNHEY, CDR2 SVGEGT, per germline. Losses at the gene ends were 5 bases for V and 3 bases for J; bases not matched to a gene: 7. For the CDR3, the DNA is TGTGCCAGCAGTACAACCGGGACTAGCGGGATCTACGAGCAGTACTTC. Protein sequence: CASSTTGTSGIYEQYF.

This clonotype showed up many times. The chain has TRBV28 and TRBJ1-3; D might be TRBD1 (5 bases). This CDR3 spans 18 amino acids. In germline, CDR1 is MDHEN, CDR2 SYDVKM. Trimming cost V 6 bases and J 1 base, with 22 bases left between them. CDR3 DNA: TGTGCCAGCAGCCCTTTTTGGGACCCTCGGGGGTCTGGAAACACCATATATTTT. It codes for CASSPFWDPRGSGNTIYF.

This clonotype was seen repeatedly, ten times or more. The rearrangement uses TRBV25-1 and TRBJ2-5, with D possibly being TRBD2 (7 bases). This CDR3 is 15 amino acids long. V shed 1 base and J shed 5 bases, with 14 bases lying between them. Germline assignment: CDR1 MGHDK and CDR2 SYGVNS. CDR3 loop: CASSELGGERETQYF. Here the CDR3 DNA reads TGTGCCAGCAGTGAATTAGGGGGGGAAAGGGAGACCCAGTACTTC.

The chain uses TRBV5-6 and TRBJ1-2; TRBD1 might be the D (6 bases). The CDR3 has 13 residues. Germline loops: CDR1 SGHDT, CDR2 YYEEEE. Trimming shortened V by 5 bases and J by 3 bases, and 11 bases separated the two germline ends. CDR3 residues: CASRITGHYGYTF. The CDR3 nucleotides read TGTGCCAGCAGGATAACAGGGCACTATGGCTACACCTTC.

This clonotype was recorded many times. The chain joins TRBV29-1 to TRBJ2-7, with D maybe TRBD1 (5 bases). Germline values: CDR1 SQVTM, CDR2 ANQGSEA. The CDR3 extends over 14 amino acids. V lost 4 bases and J lost 0, with 13 bases in between. CDR3 coding DNA: TGCAGCGTTGTCAGGGCAAAATCCTCCTACGAGCAGTACTTC. This encodes CSVVRAKSSYEQYF.

A remark on this clonotype: Relative to the germline gene, one junction end is altered; a read error may explain this. V gene TRBV6-5 combines with J gene TRBJ2-5; the D gene is possibly TRBD1 (5 bases). CDR1 and CDR2 (germline): MNHEY, SVGAGI. This CDR3 contains 13 residues. The CDR3 region has the DNA TGTGCCAGCAGTTCGAGTTTCTGGGGCACCCAGCACTTT. Translation gives CASSSSFWGTQHF.

This clonotype showed up just once. The rearrangement uses TRBV28 and TRBJ2-7, with D unresolved. In germline, CDR1 is MDHEN, CDR2 SYDVKM. The length of the CDR3 is 14 residues. V shed 5 bases and J shed 5 bases, with 16 bases lying between them. The CDR3 loop reads CASSMDGVRDEQYF. The DNA of the CDR3 is TGTGCCAGCAGTATGGACGGTGTTAGGGACGAGCAGTACTTC.

On this clonotype: This may arise from a read error, as a much more abundant clone is one base away. V usage is TRBV15 and J usage is TRBJ1-1; no definite D call. V was cut by 5 bases and J by 0 bases, with 13 bases left in between. CDR3 length equals 15 residues. Germline-derived CDR1 and CDR2 are LNHNV and YYDKDF (reference sequence). The CDR3 sequence is CATSRNLGLNTEAFF. CDR3 coding DNA: TGTGCCACCAGCCGTAATCTGGGCCTGAACACTGAAGCTTTCTTT.

Points on this clonotype: Only one base separates this from a far larger clonotype, so it likely reflects a read error. The chain couples TRBV6-9 to TRBJ2-6; TRBD1 aligns across 7 bases. This CDR3 spans 14 amino acids. Germline values: CDR1 MNHGY, CDR2 SVAAGI. For the CDR3, the DNA is TGTGCCAGCAGTACAGGGGCTGGGTCCAACGTCCTGACTTTC. Translation: CASSTGAGSNVLTF.

This clonotype was observed many times. The CDR3 region is CSVVGGGSYNEQFF. The CDR3 coding sequence is TGCAGCGTTGTGGGCGGGGGTTCCTACAATGAGCAGTTCTTC. The rearrangement links TRBV29-1 to TRBJ2-1; 7 bases agree with TRBD2. The CDR3 is 14 amino acids. After removal of 4 bases from V and 1 base from J, the junction contained 4 bases not matched to a gene. Germline V gene lookup returns CDR1 SQVTM and CDR2 ANQGSEA.

This chain connects TRBV7-6 to TRBJ1-1; 9 nucleotides agree with TRBD1. The junction had 1 base not matched to a gene; V was cut back by 1 base and J by 4 bases. CDR1 and CDR2 (germline): SGHVS, FNYEAQ. This CDR3 region has 14 residues. The CDR3 region is CASSLEDRGTEAFF. CDR3 nucleotide sequence: TGTGCCAGCAGCTTAGAGGACAGGGGCACTGAAGCTTTCTTT.

This clonotype came up many times. This chain uses TRBV4-3 with TRBJ2-7; 13 bases are a match to TRBD2. CDR3 length: 15 amino acids. Germline V gene data show CDR1 as LGHNA and CDR2 as YSLEER. With V trimmed by 3 bases and J by 3 bases, 2 bases remained unmatched. The CDR3 DNA is TGCGCCAGCAGCCAGGGACTAGCGGGAAACTACGAGCAGTACTTC. Translation gives CASSQGLAGNYEQYF.

On this clonotype: A much larger clone differs by one base, so this may be a read error. The chain employs TRBV10-3 and TRBJ1-2; 7 bases align to TRBD1. The CDR3 is 13 amino acids. In germline, CDR1 is ENHRY, CDR2 SYGVKD. V was clipped by 2 bases and J by 6 bases; unmatched bases: 3. The CDR3, as DNA: TGTGCCATCAGTGAGGGACAGGTGAATGGCTACACCTTC. Amino acids: CAISEGQVNGYTF.

This clonotype was seen many times. The J gene is TRBJ1-6, the V gene TRBV30, with a tentative D call TRBD1 (5 bases). Trimming left V 3 bases short and J 5 bases short, with 11 bases between. Germline V lookup: CDR1 GTSNPN, CDR2 SVGIG (reference sequence). The CDR3 extends over 14 amino acids. This chain's CDR3 is CAWRGDQNNSPLHF. DNA for the CDR3: TGTGCCTGGAGGGGGGACCAAAATAATTCACCCCTCCACTTT.

This clonotype was seen a handful of times. A much bigger clone sits one base away, suggesting this may be a read error. The CDR3 carries no conserved terminal phenylalanine or tryptophan, so it likely arises from a read error. This chain joins TRBV2 and TRBJ1-6; no reliable D call. V was pared by 7 bases and J by 9 bases, with 10 bases between. Per the germline V gene, CDR1 is SNHLY and CDR2 is FYNNEI. This CDR3 has 12 residues. The CDR3 DNA is TGTGCCAGCACGGAGGGTTTTTCACCCCTCCACTCT. Translated, it gives CASTEGFSPLHS.

Ten or more counts support this clonotype. The rearrangement uses TRBV7-2 and TRBJ2-1; TRBD2 matches 13 bases. Germline CDR1 is SGHTA and CDR2 is FQGNSA. This CDR3 is 17 amino acids long. After removal of 0 bases from V and 8 bases from J, the junction contained 7 bases not matched to a gene. The CDR3 protein is CASSLAMGLAGSYEQFF. For the CDR3, the DNA is TGTGCCAGCAGCTTAGCGATGGGACTAGCGGGATCTTATGAGCAGTTCTTC.